A selection of T cell receptor beta chains follows, all from one sample in a study of blood T cell repertoires in COVID-19. Measured with immunoSEQ multiplex PCR; TCRdb has only the in-frame clones, and not every one. The data show around 260,000 clones, with 80% to 90% seen just once and approximately 4.2% held by the top ten. Specimen: PBMCs or T cells enriched from blood (not recorded which). These receptors came from a woman aged 30 to 39 who had recovered from COVID-19. The CDR3 runs from the conserved cysteine through the conserved F or W. A D gene is named only where the DNA matches it firmly. Some rows have no size entry. The others give once, few or many, or a class for an expanded clone.

J: TRBJ1-4
D: .
V: TRBV6-6
size: .
CDR3: CASSYSKGEKLFF
DNA: TGTGCCAGCAGTTACTCCAAGGGGGAAAAACTGTTTTTT

J: TRBJ1-1
D: TRBD1
V: TRBV6-5
size: .
CDR3: CASSRTGSTEAFF
DNA: TGTGCCAGCAGCCGGACAGGAAGCACTGAAGCTTTCTTT

J: TRBJ1-6
D: .
V: TRBV7-3
size: .
CDR3: CASSLTGIGNNSPLHF
DNA: TGTGCCAGCAGCTTAACCGGGATCGGCAATAATTCACCCCTCCACTTT

J: TRBJ2-1
D: .
V: TRBV30
size: .
CDR3: CAWSEGGSYNEQFF
DNA: TGTGCCTGGAGTGAAGGGGGAAGTTACAATGAGCAGTTCTTC

J: TRBJ2-1
D: TRBD2
V: TRBV4-1
size: .
CDR3: CASSQEIWASGLGGEQFF
DNA: TGCGCCAGCAGCCAAGAGATCTGGGCTAGCGGGTTAGGTGGTGAGCAGTTCTTC

J: TRBJ2-7
D: .
V: TRBV7-9
size: .
CDR3: CASSFGSGNEQYF
DNA: .

J: TRBJ1-5
D: .
V: TRBV10-3
size: .
CDR3: CAIKGEQNQPQHF
DNA: TGTGCCATCAAGGGGGAACAGAATCAGCCCCAGCATTTT

J: TRBJ1-5
D: .
V: TRBV6-5
size: .
CDR3: CASTQGGNQPQHF
DNA: TGTGCCAGCACGCAGGGCGGTAATCAGCCCCAGCATTTT

J: TRBJ1-4
D: TRBD1
V: TRBV28
size: .
CDR3: CASRSGTGDEKLFF
DNA: TGTGCCAGCAGATCCGGGACAGGGGATGAAAAACTGTTTTTT

J: TRBJ1-2
D: TRBD1
V: TRBV19
size: .
CDR3: CASRTGTVESYYGYTF
DNA: TGTGCCAGTAGGACCGGGACAGTAGAAAGCTACTATGGCTACACCTTC

J: TRBJ2-4
D: TRBD1
V: TRBV9
size: .
CDR3: CASSATGENIQYF
DNA: TGTGCCAGCAGCGCGACAGGGGAAAACATTCAGTACTTC

J: TRBJ2-3
D: TRBD1
V: TRBV7-2
size: .
CDR3: CASSLARDSDTQYF
DNA: TGTGCCAGCAGCTTAGCTCGGGACAGCGATACGCAGTATTTT

J: TRBJ1-5
D: .
V: TRBV6-5
size: .
CDR3: CASKTENQPQHF
DNA: TGTGCCAGCAAGACAGAGAATCAGCCCCAGCATTTT

J: TRBJ1-5
D: .
V: TRBV6-5
size: .
CDR3: CASSYLGGGDQPQHF
DNA: TGTGCCAGCAGTTACTTGGGGGGAGGAGATCAGCCCCAGCATTTT

J: TRBJ1-5
D: .
V: TRBV19
size: .
CDR3: CASSRAGEPWGNQPQHF
DNA: TGTGCCAGTAGTAGGGCAGGGGAGCCGTGGGGCAATCAGCCCCAGCATTTT

J: TRBJ1-5
D: TRBD1
V: TRBV27
size: .
CDR3: CASSVSQGVHQPQHF
DNA: TGTGCCAGCAGTGTATCACAGGGGGTGCATCAGCCCCAGCATTTT

J: TRBJ1-3
D: .
V: TRBV28
size: .
CDR3: CASSPGGASSGNTIYF
DNA: TGTGCCAGCAGTCCCGGGGGGGCTAGCTCTGGAAACACCATATATTTT

J: TRBJ1-2
D: TRBD1
V: TRBV2
size: .
CDR3: CASRGDRGGYTF
DNA: TGTGCCAGCAGGGGGGACAGGGGTGGCTACACCTTC

J: TRBJ2-7
D: TRBD1
V: TRBV5-4
size: .
CDR3: CASSTMGTGPGSYEQYF
DNA: TGTGCCAGCAGCACCATGGGGACAGGGCCGGGCTCCTACGAGCAGTACTTC

J: TRBJ2-2
D: TRBD2
V: TRBV28
size: .
CDR3: CASSLLLAGLEGELFF
DNA: TGTGCCAGCAGTTTATTACTAGCGGGGTTGGAGGGGGAGCTGTTTTTT

J: TRBJ2-3
D: .
V: TRBV29-1
size: .
CDR3: CSVENGGSTDTQYF
DNA: TGCAGCGTTGAGAACGGAGGAAGCACAGATACGCAGTATTTT

J: TRBJ2-7
D: TRBD2
V: TRBV27
size: .
CDR3: CASSWGTSGIDEQYF
DNA: TGTGCCAGCAGTTGGGGGACTAGCGGGATCGACGAGCAGTACTTC

J: TRBJ1-3
D: .
V: TRBV7-6
size: .
CDR3: CASSPRGGVGNTIYF
DNA: TGTGCCAGCAGCCCCAGAGGGGGGGTTGGAAACACCATATATTTT

J: TRBJ2-7
D: TRBD1
V: TRBV5-8
size: .
CDR3: CASSSTGWRQYF
DNA: TGTGCCAGCAGCTCGACAGGGTGGCGGCAGTACTTC

J: TRBJ1-5
D: .
V: TRBV6-5
size: .
CDR3: CASSYGQNQPQHF
DNA: TGTGCCAGCAGTTATGGGCAAAATCAGCCCCAGCATTTT

J: TRBJ2-1
D: TRBD2
V: TRBV9
size: .
CDR3: CASSVGSGSSYNEQFF
DNA: TGTGCCAGCAGCGTAGGCAGCGGGAGCTCCTACAATGAGCAGTTCTTC

J: TRBJ2-5
D: TRBD2
V: TRBV10-1
size: .
CDR3: CASSDNPSGGQETQYF
DNA: TGCGCCAGCAGTGACAACCCTAGCGGGGGACAAGAGACCCAGTACTTC

J: TRBJ2-1
D: .
V: TRBV12-5
size: once
CDR3: CASGDSAWGNEQFF
DNA: TGTGCTAGTGGGGATAGCGCGTGGGGTAATGAGCAGTTCTTC

J: TRBJ2-7
D: .
V: TRBV27
size: .
CDR3: CASSSVGTSTYEQYF
DNA: TGTGCCAGCAGCTCTGTTGGGACATCCACCTACGAGCAGTACTTC

J: TRBJ2-5
D: TRBD2
V: TRBV14
size: .
CDR3: CASSIGLAGMVETQYF
DNA: TGTGCCAGCAGCATTGGACTAGCGGGTATGGTAGAGACCCAGTACTTC

J: TRBJ2-5
D: TRBD1
V: TRBV7-9
size: .
CDR3: CASSLAPPDRGRETQYF
DNA: TGTGCCAGCAGCTTAGCACCCCCCGACAGGGGGCGTGAGACCCAGTACTTC

J: TRBJ1-2
D: .
V: TRBV3-1/TRBV3-2
size: .
CDR3: CASSQRTLGYTF
DNA: TGTGCCAGCAGCCAACGGACTTTAGGCTACACCTTC

J: TRBJ2-1
D: .
V: TRBV6-5
size: .
CDR3: CASTTSSSYNEQFF
DNA: TGTGCCAGCACAACTAGCAGCTCCTACAATGAGCAGTTCTTC

J: TRBJ2-7
D: .
V: TRBV6-4
size: .
CDR3: CASKPQPISGSWEQYF
DNA: TGTGCCAGCAAGCCCCAGCCCATCTCGGGGAGTTGGGAGCAGTACTTC

J: TRBJ1-4
D: .
V: TRBV11-2
size: .
CDR3: CASSLRPQRGEKLFF
DNA: TGTGCCAGCAGCCTTCGACCTCAACGGGGTGAAAAACTGTTTTTT

J: TRBJ1-5
D: TRBD1
V: TRBV4-1
size: few
CDR3: CASSLGTGGYLNQPQHF
DNA: TGCGCCAGCAGCCTCGGGACAGGCGGATACCTCAATCAGCCCCAGCATTTT

J: TRBJ2-7
D: TRBD1
V: TRBV19
size: .
CDR3: CASSIGTGAYEQYF
DNA: TGTGCCAGTAGTATTGGGACAGGGGCCTACGAGCAGTACTTC

J: TRBJ2-7
D: .
V: TRBV3-1/TRBV3-2
size: .
CDR3: CASSSTKPNEQYF
DNA: TGTGCCAGCAGCTCGACTAAACCCAACGAGCAGTACTTC

J: TRBJ2-2
D: TRBD2
V: TRBV15
size: .
CDR3: CATRGGRVNTGELFF
DNA: TGTGCCACCAGAGGCGGGAGGGTAAACACCGGGGAGCTGTTTTTT

J: TRBJ1-6
D: TRBD1
V: TRBV15
size: .
CDR3: CATRQGSESPLHF
DNA: TGTGCCACTCGACAGGGAAGTGAATCACCCCTCCACTTT

J: TRBJ2-1
D: TRBD2
V: TRBV5-1
size: .
CDR3: CASSLTSVLYNEQFF
DNA: TGCGCCAGCAGCTTGACTAGCGTGTTATACAATGAGCAGTTCTTC

J: TRBJ1-6
D: .
V: TRBV15
size: .
CDR3: CATSSETGNNSPLHF
DNA: TGTGCCACCAGCAGCGAGACCGGGAATAATTCACCCCTCCACTTT

J: TRBJ2-1
D: .
V: TRBV2
size: .
CDR3: CASSESPRSSAMNEQFF
DNA: TGTGCCAGCAGTGAGAGCCCCAGGTCTAGCGCTATGAATGAGCAGTTCTTC

J: TRBJ2-6
D: TRBD1
V: TRBV11-2
size: .
CDR3: CATGQGVIPGGANVLTF
DNA: TGTGCCACTGGACAGGGAGTAATCCCGGGCGGGGCCAACGTCCTGACTTTC

J: TRBJ2-3
D: TRBD2
V: TRBV4-1
size: .
CDR3: CASSQRTSGHTDTQYF
DNA: TGCGCCAGCAGCCAAAGGACTAGCGGACACACAGATACGCAGTATTTT

J: TRBJ1-2
D: TRBD1
V: TRBV4-1
size: .
CDR3: CASSQTPGTGSYGYTF
DNA: TGCGCCAGCAGCCAGACTCCCGGGACAGGGAGCTATGGCTACACCTTC

J: TRBJ2-1
D: .
V: TRBV30
size: .
CDR3: CAWYGSMRNEQFF
DNA: TGTGCCTGGTACGGGAGTATGAGAAATGAGCAGTTCTTC

J: TRBJ2-5
D: .
V: TRBV19
size: .
CDR3: CASSPRGGETQYF
DNA: TGTGCCAGTAGTCCCAGAGGGGGAGAGACCCAGTACTTC

J: TRBJ2-3
D: TRBD2
V: TRBV12-3/TRBV12-4
size: .
CDR3: CASAGVTDTQYF
DNA: TGTGCCAGCGCGGGGGTCACAGATACGCAGTATTTT

J: TRBJ2-7
D: .
V: TRBV5-4
size: .
CDR3: CASSWHGDYEQYF
DNA: TGTGCCAGCAGCTGGCATGGAGACTACGAGCAGTACTTC

J: TRBJ1-1
D: .
V: TRBV27
size: few
CDR3: CASSLPNRAMNTEAFF
DNA: TGTGCCAGCAGTTTACCTAACAGGGCCATGAACACTGAAGCTTTCTTT

J: TRBJ1-2
D: .
V: TRBV7-9
size: .
CDR3: CASSPWAAGKNYGYTF
DNA: TGTGCCAGCAGCCCATGGGCGGCAGGGAAGAACTATGGCTACACCTTC

J: TRBJ2-5
D: .
V: TRBV2
size: few
CDR3: CATGGGQVPTQETQYF
DNA: TGTGCCACGGGTGGGGGACAAGTACCGACACAAGAGACCCAGTACTTC